These T cell receptor beta chains were read from a single sample in a study of post-analysis software for immune sequencing data. MiXCR was run by TCRdb on the PCR reads, yielding one entry per CDR3 protein. In the table there are hundreds of thousands of distinct CDR3 sequences, about 27% of which are singletons. Sequences were obtained from blood. Receptor source: a girl aged 10 to 17 with multiple sclerosis. CDR3s include the opening cysteine and the closing phenylalanine or tryptophan. A D gene is named only where the DNA matches it firmly. Size is stated for part of the rows, as once, few or many counts, or as a class when the clone is expanded.

>TRBJ1-1|TRBV27|-|-
TGTGCCAGCAGGGTGTCGGACGGGGGGAGTTTTGGCACTGAAGCTTTCTTT
CASRVSDGGSFGTEAFF
>TRBJ1-2|TRBV12-3/TRBV12-4|-|-
TGTGCCAGCAAAAGTAACTATGAGGGCTACACCTTC
CASKSNYEGYTF
>TRBJ2-5|TRBV7-2|TRBD2|-
TGTGCCAGCCGACTAGCGGGGGCCTACGAAGAGACCCAGTACTTC
CASRLAGAYEETQYF
>TRBJ1-6|TRBV20-1|-|-
TGCAGTGCTAGGGGGCTCTATGAGGTATCACCCCTCCACTTT
CSARGLYEVSPLHF
>TRBJ2-7|TRBV7-8|-|few
TGTGCCAGCAGCCCGCGGGACAGACCTCACTACGAGCAGTACTTC
CASSPRDRPHYEQYF
>TRBJ2-7|TRBV20-1|-|-
TGCAGTGGGAGCTTTGACTCCTACGAGCAGTACTTC
CSGSFDSYEQYF
>TRBJ1-2|TRBV20-1|TRBD1|-
TGCAGTGCTAGCCCAGGGGGCGATAACTATGGCTACACCTTC
CSASPGGDNYGYTF
>TRBJ2-3|TRBV7-2|-|-
TGTGCCAGCAGCTTAGCCCTCGGACCTAGCACAGATACGCAGTATTTT
CASSLALGPSTDTQYF
>TRBJ2-4|TRBV3-1|-|-
TGTGCCAGCAGCCCCGGTGGAAGGGTGAACATTCAGTACTTC
CASSPGGRVNIQYF
>TRBJ2-5|TRBV3-1|-|-
TGTGCCCGCAGCCAAGGAGGCGAGACCCAGTACTTC
CARSQGGETQYF
>TRBJ1-2|TRBV4-1|-|-
TGCGCCAGCAGCCAAGATGAACGTGGAGGTTTGGAAAGGGGCTACACCTTC
CASSQDERGGLERGYTF
>TRBJ1-4|TRBV6-6|-|-
TGTGCCAGCCATGAGGCCAGGGAGGGTGAAAAACTGTTTTTT
CASHEAREGEKLFF
>TRBJ1-2|TRBV4-1|TRBD1|few
TGCGCCAGCAGCCAAGAAGACAGGGATGGCCATGGCTACACCTTC
CASSQEDRDGHGYTF
>TRBJ2-3|TRBV12-3/TRBV12-4|TRBD2|-
TGCGCCATATTCGAGACTAGCGAGACAGATACGCAGTATTTT
CAIFETSETDTQYF
>TRBJ2-1|TRBV20-1|-|-
TGCAGTGCTAGCCTTACACGCGCTGGAGTGCAGTTCTTC
CSASLTRAGVQFF
>TRBJ1-6|TRBV14|TRBD1|many
TGTGCCAGCAGCCAAGAACGGGACAGGGGGCCCAATTCACCCCTCCACTTT
CASSQERDRGPNSPLHF
>TRBJ2-5|TRBV2|TRBD1|few
TGTGCCAGCACCGGAGGGACAGGAGAGACCCAGTACTTC
CASTGGTGETQYF
>TRBJ2-2|TRBV4-3|-|-
TGCGCCAGCAGCCAATTCCGGAGTACCGGGGAGCTGTTTTTT
CASSQFRSTGELFF
>TRBJ1-5|TRBV28|-|few
TGTGCCAGCAGTTTGGGCCTACTGGGTAATCAGCCCCAGCATTTT
CASSLGLLGNQPQHF
>TRBJ1-2|TRBV20-1|TRBD1|-
TGCAGTGCCATCGGGACAGTCTATGGCTACACCTTC
CSAIGTVYGYTF
>TRBJ2-5|TRBV29-1|-|many
TGCAGCGTTATGGGGGAGACCCAGTACTTC
CSVMGETQYF
>TRBJ1-4|TRBV29-1|-|-
TGCAGCGGCCGGGACTCGGCGGGCAATGAAAAACTGTTTTTT
CSGRDSAGNEKLFF
>TRBJ1-2|TRBV15|-|-
TGTGCCACCAGCAGAGATAAAGGGGGGGGATATGGCTACACCTTC
CATSRDKGGGYGYTF
>TRBJ2-5|TRBV6-2/TRBV6-3|-|-
TGTGCCACCGTTGGAAGTTCTGAGACCCAGTACTTC
CATVGSSETQYF
>TRBJ2-5|TRBV20-1|-|-
TGCAGTGCTAGTCATGGTAGCCAAGAGACCCAGTACTTC
CSASHGSQETQYF
>TRBJ2-1|TRBV27|-|-
TGTGCCAGCAGTCCCCGACAGGCTGACAATGAGCAGTTCTTC
CASSPRQADNEQFF
>TRBJ2-7|TRBV11-2|-|-
TGTGCCAGCAGCGGCGGGACAGCGAAACGCTACGAGCAGTACTTC
CASSGGTAKRYEQYF
>TRBJ2-7|TRBV2|TRBD2|few
TGTGCCAGCAGGCTAGCGGGAGGGCCCGAGCAGTACTTC
CASRLAGGPEQYF
>TRBJ2-3|TRBV5-1|-|-
TGCGCCAGCAGCTTGACCACCCGCACAGGAGATACGCAGTATTTT
CASSLTTRTGDTQYF
>TRBJ2-4|TRBV28|-|few
TGTGCCAGCACCATCGAGAGGAAGGCCCCACGTGATCTAGCCAAAAACATTCAGTACTTC
CASTIERKAPRDLAKNIQYF
>TRBJ2-3|TRBV4-1|-|many
TGCGCCAGCGGCCCTACAGGGCCAGATACGCAGTATTTT
CASGPTGPDTQYF
>TRBJ1-2|TRBV7-9|TRBD1|few
TGTGCCAGCAGCCTAACAAGGACAGGGGGAAGTGATGGCTACACCTTC
CASSLTRTGGSDGYTF
>TRBJ1-1|TRBV20-1|-|once
TGCAGTGCTAGAGGGGGAAGAACTGAAGCTTTCTTT
CSARGGRTEAFF